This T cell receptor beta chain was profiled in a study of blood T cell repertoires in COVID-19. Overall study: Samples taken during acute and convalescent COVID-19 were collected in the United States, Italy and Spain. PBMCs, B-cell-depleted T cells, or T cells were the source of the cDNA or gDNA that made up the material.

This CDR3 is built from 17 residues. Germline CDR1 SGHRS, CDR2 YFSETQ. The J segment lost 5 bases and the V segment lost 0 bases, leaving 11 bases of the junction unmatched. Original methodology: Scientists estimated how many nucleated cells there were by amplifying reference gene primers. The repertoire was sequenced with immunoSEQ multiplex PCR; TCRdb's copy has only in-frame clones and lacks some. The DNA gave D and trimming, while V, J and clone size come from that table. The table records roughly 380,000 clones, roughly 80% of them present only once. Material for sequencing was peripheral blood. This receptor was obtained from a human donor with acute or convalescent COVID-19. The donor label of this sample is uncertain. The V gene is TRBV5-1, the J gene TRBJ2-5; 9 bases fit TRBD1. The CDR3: CASSLDRGPSRGETQYF. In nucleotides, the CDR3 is TGCGCCAGCAGCTTGGACAGGGGGCCTTCCCGCGGGGAGACCCAGTACTTC. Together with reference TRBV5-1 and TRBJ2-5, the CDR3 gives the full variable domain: KAGVTQTPRYLIKTRGQQVTLSCSPISGHRSVSWYQQTPGQGLQFLFEYFSETQRNKGNFPGRFSGRQFSNSRSEMNVSTLELGDSALYLCASSLDRGPSRGETQYFGPGTRLLVL.